The T cell receptor (beta chain) described here comes from a study of cytomegalovirus exposure and HLA in healthy donors. V dropped 3 bases and J dropped 4; count of bases not matched to a gene: 8. This CDR3 is built from 15 residues. The germline V gene has CDR1 LGHNT and CDR2 FRNRAP. It was with 60 Vbeta and 13 Jbeta primers that the PCR ran. Repertoires were generated with immunoSEQ multiplex PCR, while TCRdb's copy carries only in-frame clones and drops some. Of around 200,000 clones in the sample, over 60% are singletons; the top ten hold more than 4%. The TCR comes from a young man in good health and CMV-seropositive. V and J are TRBV12-5 and TRBJ2-7; 8 bases are a match to TRBD2. Input material: PBMCs. As DNA, the CDR3 is TGTGCTAGTGGTTTAGGCCCAGCGGGGGCATACGAGCAGTACTTC. Translation gives CASGLGPAGAYEQYF.